This record covers a single TCR beta chain. What it binds is not known. The sample belongs to a study of brain T cells in children with intractable seizures. Overall study findings and caveats: Absence of clones before surgery may stem from lower sequencing depth. Patients' HCMV serostatus was unknown; virus specificity rests on CDR3 similarity alone.

The assay was immunoSEQ multiplex PCR, and TCRdb's table has in-frame clones only and misses some. The repertoire holds about 350,000 clones, with over 90% as singletons. Noted time point: blood from clinic visit 5 months post-surgery; TSC patient then seizure free. Sequencing was limited to surgery cases with top T cell transcript signatures in brain tissue. Before surgery, patients took at least one anti-epileptic drug. CDR3 length: 15 amino acids. The V gene's germline CDR1 is SGHTA and CDR2 FQGTGA. Unmatched junction bases numbered 6, after V lost 5 bases and J lost 6 bases. The receptor was isolated from a boy in the first two years of life with tuberous sclerosis and intractable seizures. The chain employs TRBV7-3 and TRBJ2-1; 11 bases map to TRBD2. Sequences were derived from peripheral blood, sampled approximately 5 months after surgery. CDR3 sequence: CASSHGTSGSNEQFF. CDR3 nucleotides: TGTGCCAGCAGCCACGGGACTAGCGGCTCCAATGAGCAGTTCTTC.